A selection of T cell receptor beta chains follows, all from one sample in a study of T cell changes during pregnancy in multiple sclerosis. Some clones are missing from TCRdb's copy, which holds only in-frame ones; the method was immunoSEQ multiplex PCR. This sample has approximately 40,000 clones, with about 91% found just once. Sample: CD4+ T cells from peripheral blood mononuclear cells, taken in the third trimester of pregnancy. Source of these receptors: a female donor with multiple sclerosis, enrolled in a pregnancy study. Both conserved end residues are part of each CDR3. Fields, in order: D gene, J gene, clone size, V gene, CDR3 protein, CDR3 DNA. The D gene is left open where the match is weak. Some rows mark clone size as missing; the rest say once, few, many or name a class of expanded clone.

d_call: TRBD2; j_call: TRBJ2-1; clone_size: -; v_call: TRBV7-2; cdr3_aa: CASSLTGGRQNEQFF; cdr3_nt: TGTGCCAGCAGCTTAACGGGGGGGCGTCAAAATGAGCAGTTCTTC
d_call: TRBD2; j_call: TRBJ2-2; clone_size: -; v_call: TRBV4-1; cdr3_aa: CASSQGPILAGSGELFF; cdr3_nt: TGCGCCAGCAGCCAAGGGCCCATCCTAGCGGGATCCGGGGAGCTGTTTTTT
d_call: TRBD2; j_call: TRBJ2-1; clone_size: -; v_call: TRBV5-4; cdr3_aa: CASSPRSGGSYNEQFF; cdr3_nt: TGTGCCAGCAGCCCTCGCAGCGGGGGATCCTACAATGAGCAGTTCTTC
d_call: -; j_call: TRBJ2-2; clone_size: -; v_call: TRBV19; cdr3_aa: CASRSRPGELFF; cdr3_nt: TGTGCCAGTAGGAGCAGGCCCGGGGAGCTGTTTTTT
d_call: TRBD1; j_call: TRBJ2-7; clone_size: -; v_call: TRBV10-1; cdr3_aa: CASSAGQVDYEQYF; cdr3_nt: TGCGCCAGCAGTGCCGGACAGGTAGACTACGAGCAGTACTTC
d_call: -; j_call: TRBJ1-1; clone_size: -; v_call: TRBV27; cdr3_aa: CASSSDSGILNTEAFF; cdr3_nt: TGTGCCAGCAGTTCCGACTCAGGGATCTTGAACACTGAAGCTTTCTTT
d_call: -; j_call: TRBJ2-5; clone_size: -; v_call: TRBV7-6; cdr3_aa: CASSLEAVGETQYF; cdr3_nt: TGTGCCAGCAGCTTAGAAGCGGTGGGGGAGACCCAGTACTTC
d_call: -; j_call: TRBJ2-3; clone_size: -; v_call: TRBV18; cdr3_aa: CASSPLGVPRDTQYF; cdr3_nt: TGTGCCAGCTCACCCCTCGGGGTCCCTAGAGATACGCAGTATTTT
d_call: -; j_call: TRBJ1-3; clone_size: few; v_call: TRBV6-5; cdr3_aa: CASSYSAGSGNTIYF; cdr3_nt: TGTGCCAGCAGTTACTCGGCAGGCTCTGGAAACACCATATATTTT
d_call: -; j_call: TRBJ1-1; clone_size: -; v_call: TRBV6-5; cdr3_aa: CASSYSRSGDTEAFF; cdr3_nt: TGTGCCAGCAGTTACTCGAGATCCGGGGACACTGAAGCTTTCTTT
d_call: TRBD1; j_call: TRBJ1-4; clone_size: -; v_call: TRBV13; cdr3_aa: CASSRWDSAYEKLFF; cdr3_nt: TGTGCCAGCAGCCGGTGGGACAGCGCCTATGAAAAACTGTTTTTT
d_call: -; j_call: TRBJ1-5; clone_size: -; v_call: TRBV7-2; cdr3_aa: CASSPDRNQPQHF; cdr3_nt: TGTGCCAGCAGCCCGGACAGAAATCAGCCCCAGCATTTT
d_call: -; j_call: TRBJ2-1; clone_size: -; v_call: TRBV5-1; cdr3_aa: CASSLSTAGAYNEQFF; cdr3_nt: TGCGCCAGCAGCTTGAGTACCGCAGGGGCCTACAATGAGCAGTTCTTC
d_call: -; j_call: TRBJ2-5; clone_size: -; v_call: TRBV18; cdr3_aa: CASSPRVSGTSFQETQYF; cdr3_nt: TGTGCCAGCTCACCCCGGGTTTCCGGGACTTCCTTCCAAGAGACCCAGTACTTC
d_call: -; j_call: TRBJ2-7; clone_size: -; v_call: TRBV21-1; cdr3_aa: CASSKPGSYEQYF; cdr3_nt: TGTGCCAGCAGCAAGCCAGGATCCTACGAGCAGTACTTC
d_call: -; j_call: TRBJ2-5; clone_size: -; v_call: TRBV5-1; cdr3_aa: CASSLQTGPQETQYF; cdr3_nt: TGCGCCAGCAGCTTGCAAACAGGGCCCCAAGAGACCCAGTACTTC
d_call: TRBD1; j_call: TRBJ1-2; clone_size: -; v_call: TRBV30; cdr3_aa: CAWSVRRQGISGYTF; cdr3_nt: TGTGCCTGGAGTGTACGAAGACAGGGCATAAGTGGCTACACCTTC
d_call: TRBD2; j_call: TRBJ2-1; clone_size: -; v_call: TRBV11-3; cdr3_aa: CASSLEGREDNEQFF; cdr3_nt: TGTGCCAGCAGCTTAGAGGGGCGGGAGGACAATGAGCAGTTCTTC
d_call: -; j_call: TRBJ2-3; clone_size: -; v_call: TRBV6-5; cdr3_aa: CASSYVSGTDTQYF; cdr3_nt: TGTGCCAGCAGTTACGTGAGCGGGACAGATACGCAGTATTTT
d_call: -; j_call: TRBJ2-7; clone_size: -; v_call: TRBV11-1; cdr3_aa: CASSPGWSFATQVSYEQYF; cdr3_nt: TGTGCCAGCAGCCCAGGGTGGTCCTTCGCGACTCAAGTCTCCTACGAGCAGTACTTC
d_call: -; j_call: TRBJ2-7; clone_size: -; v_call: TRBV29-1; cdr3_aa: CSAGTTYEQYF; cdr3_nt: TGCAGCGCCGGGACAACCTACGAGCAGTACTTC
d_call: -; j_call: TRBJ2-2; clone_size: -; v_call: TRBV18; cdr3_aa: CASSPLSGAGNTGELFF; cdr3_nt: TGTGCCAGCTCACCACTCTCAGGGGCAGGTAACACCGGGGAGCTGTTTTTT
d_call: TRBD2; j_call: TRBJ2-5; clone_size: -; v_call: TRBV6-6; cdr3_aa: CASSLGLAGGQETQYF; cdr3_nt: TGTGCCAGCAGCTTGGGACTAGCGGGGGGACAAGAGACCCAGTACTTC
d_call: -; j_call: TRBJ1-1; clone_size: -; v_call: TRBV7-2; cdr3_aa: CASSLGGQGRIRTEAFF; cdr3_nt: TGTGCCAGCAGCTTAGGGGGCCAGGGTCGTATTCGAACTGAAGCTTTCTTT
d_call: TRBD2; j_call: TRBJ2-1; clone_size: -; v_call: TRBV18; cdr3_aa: CASSPTSGGDNEQFF; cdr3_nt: TGTGCCAGCTCACCAACTAGCGGAGGGGACAATGAGCAGTTCTTC
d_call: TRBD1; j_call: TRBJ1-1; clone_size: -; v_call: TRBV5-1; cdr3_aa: CASSTGQGASTEAFF; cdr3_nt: TGCGCCAGCAGCACCGGACAGGGGGCGAGTACTGAAGCTTTCTTT
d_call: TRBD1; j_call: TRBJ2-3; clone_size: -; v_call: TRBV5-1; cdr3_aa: CASSLRDRGGTDTQYF; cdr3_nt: TGCGCCAGCAGCTTGCGGGACAGGGGGGGCACAGATACGCAGTATTTT
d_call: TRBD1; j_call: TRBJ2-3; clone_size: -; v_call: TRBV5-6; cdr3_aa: CASSLLRDRSTDTQYF; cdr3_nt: TGTGCCAGCAGCTTGCTCCGGGACAGAAGCACAGATACGCAGTATTTT
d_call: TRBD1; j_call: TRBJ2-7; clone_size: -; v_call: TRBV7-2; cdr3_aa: CASTRDRTSYEQYF; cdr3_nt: TGTGCCAGCACTCGGGACAGAACATCCTACGAGCAGTACTTC
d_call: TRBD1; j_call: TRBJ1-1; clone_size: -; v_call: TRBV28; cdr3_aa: CASSSGQLNTEAFF; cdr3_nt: TGTGCCAGCAGCTCGGGACAGCTGAACACTGAAGCTTTCTTT
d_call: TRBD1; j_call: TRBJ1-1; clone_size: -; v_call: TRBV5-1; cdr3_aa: CASSLAGGTGARITEAFF; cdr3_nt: TGCGCCAGCAGCTTGGCGGGTGGGACAGGGGCCCGCATCACTGAAGCTTTCTTT
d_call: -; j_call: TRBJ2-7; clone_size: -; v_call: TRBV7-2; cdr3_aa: CASSLLNAGPYEQYF; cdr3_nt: TGTGCCAGCAGCTTATTAAACGCAGGGCCCTACGAGCAGTACTTC